Listed below are T cell receptor beta chains from one sample, sequenced in a study of shared clonotypes between healthy human individuals. Clones were read by immunoSEQ multiplex PCR, and TCRdb kept only the in-frame ones, dropping some. The sample has roughly 770,000 clones; 96% are singletons. Source material: naive CD8+ T cells sorted from blood. The receptor source for this set is a man younger than 45 in good health. Both conserved end residues are part of each CDR3. The order of the fields is CDR3 protein, CDR3 DNA, J gene, D gene, V gene, clone size. A D gene is named only where the DNA matches it firmly. Clone size is given for some rows only: seen once, a few or many times, or a class if the clone is expanded.

CDR3: CASSASGSHEQYF; DNA: TGTGCCAGCAGCGCTAGCGGGAGCCACGAGCAGTACTTC; J: TRBJ2-7; D: TRBD2; V: TRBV28; size: NA
CDR3: CASRTDPNEQFF; DNA: TGTGCCAGCAGGACGGACCCCAATGAGCAGTTCTTC; J: TRBJ2-1; D: NA; V: TRBV27; size: NA
CDR3: CASSLSPPGLENNEQFF; DNA: TGTGCCAGCAGTTTGTCACCACCGGGACTAGAGAACAATGAGCAGTTCTTC; J: TRBJ2-1; D: TRBD2; V: TRBV27; size: NA
CDR3: CASSEGQPLPYEQYF; DNA: TGTGCCAGCAGTGAAGGACAGCCTCTTCCCTACGAGCAGTACTTC; J: TRBJ2-7; D: NA; V: TRBV2; size: NA
CDR3: CASSEKDSYEQYF; DNA: TGCGCCAGCAGTGAGAAAGACAGCTACGAGCAGTACTTC; J: TRBJ2-7; D: NA; V: TRBV10-1; size: NA
CDR3: CASSHGSAGGRYGTDTQYF; DNA: TGTGCCAGCAGCCATGGATCGGCGGGAGGGCGATATGGCACAGATACGCAGTATTTT; J: TRBJ2-3; D: TRBD2; V: TRBV7-6; size: NA
CDR3: CATTDSETSTNEKLFF; DNA: TGTGCCACCACGGACTCCGAGACATCAACTAATGAAAAACTGTTTTTT; J: TRBJ1-4; D: NA; V: TRBV14; size: NA
CDR3: CASSQRGGWRIYTF; DNA: TGCGCCAGCAGTCAGAGAGGGGGATGGAGGATCTACACCTTC; J: TRBJ1-2; D: NA; V: TRBV23-1; size: NA
CDR3: CATSKAGLAGQETQYF; DNA: TGTGCCACCAGCAAAGCGGGACTAGCGGGACAAGAGACCCAGTACTTC; J: TRBJ2-5; D: TRBD2; V: TRBV15; size: NA
CDR3: CASSETRNNEQFF; DNA: TGTGCCAGCAGTGAGACTCGTAACAATGAGCAGTTCTTC; J: TRBJ2-1; D: NA; V: TRBV6-1; size: NA
CDR3: CASSFKGTTTNEKLFF; DNA: TGTGCCAGCAGCTTCAAGGGGACCACAACTAATGAAAAACTGTTTTTT; J: TRBJ1-4; D: NA; V: TRBV5-8; size: once
CDR3: CTSSQAKGGEMGPLPAAYNYGYTF; DNA: TGCACCAGCAGCCAAGCTAAAGGGGGTGAAATGGGGCCCCTACCTGCGGCATATAACTATGGCTACACCTTC; J: TRBJ1-2; D: NA; V: TRBV1; size: NA
CDR3: CASSVLAGLSNEQFF; DNA: TGTGCCAGCAGCGTATTGGCGGGACTGAGCAATGAGCAGTTCTTC; J: TRBJ2-1; D: NA; V: TRBV9; size: NA
CDR3: CASNFSRNQPQHF; DNA: TGTGCCAGCAACTTTAGCCGTAATCAGCCCCAGCATTTT; J: TRBJ1-5; D: NA; V: TRBV21-1; size: NA
CDR3: CASTVAGGLSGNTIYF; DNA: TGTGCCAGCACCGTAGCGGGGGGCCTCTCTGGAAACACCATATATTTT; J: TRBJ1-3; D: NA; V: TRBV28; size: NA
CDR3: CASSRSDREIQETQYF; DNA: TGTGCCAGCAGCCGATCGGACAGGGAGATCCAAGAGACCCAGTACTTC; J: TRBJ2-5; D: TRBD1; V: TRBV7-2; size: NA
CDR3: CASSQTASGAYNEQFF; DNA: TGTGCCAGCAGCCAGACCGCTAGCGGGGCCTACAATGAGCAGTTCTTC; J: TRBJ2-1; D: TRBD2; V: TRBV14; size: NA
CDR3: CASSFDRTYNEQFF; DNA: TGTGCCAGCAGCTTCGACAGAACCTACAATGAGCAGTTCTTC; J: TRBJ2-1; D: NA; V: TRBV7-8; size: once
CDR3: CASSLTTINEQFF; DNA: TGTGCCAGCAGCTTAACGACAATCAATGAGCAGTTCTTC; J: TRBJ2-1; D: NA; V: TRBV7-6; size: NA
CDR3: CATSSGSNEQYF; DNA: TGTGCTACGTCTAGCGGGAGTAACGAGCAGTACTTC; J: TRBJ2-7; D: TRBD2; V: TRBV27; size: NA
CDR3: CASRWGGFYEQYF; DNA: TGTGCCAGCAGGTGGGGGGGTTTCTACGAGCAGTACTTC; J: TRBJ2-7; D: TRBD2; V: TRBV11-2; size: NA
CDR3: CASSLRTGEKGAFF; DNA: TGCGCCAGCAGTCTTCGGACAGGAGAAAAGGGGGCTTTCTTT; J: TRBJ1-1; D: TRBD1; V: TRBV5-1; size: NA
CDR3: CASSLAKDRGEQYF; DNA: TGTGCCAGCAGCTTAGCGAAAGACAGGGGTGAGCAGTACTTC; J: TRBJ2-7; D: TRBD1; V: TRBV7-6; size: NA
CDR3: CASSPRTGVSEKLFF; DNA: TGTGCCAGCTCACCAAGGACAGGGGTAAGTGAAAAACTGTTTTTT; J: TRBJ1-4; D: TRBD1; V: TRBV18; size: once
CDR3: CASRGLSSYEQYF; DNA: TGTGCCAGCAGGGGATTGAGCTCCTACGAGCAGTACTTC; J: TRBJ2-7; D: NA; V: TRBV28; size: NA
CDR3: CASSLEGAGALENEQFF; DNA: TGTGCCAGCAGCTTAGAAGGTGCGGGAGCGTTAGAGAATGAGCAGTTCTTC; J: TRBJ2-1; D: TRBD2; V: TRBV7-8; size: NA
CDR3: CATSRDTIQAYEQCF; DNA: TGTGCCACCAGCAGAGATACGATACAGGCCTACGAGCAGTGCTTC; J: TRBJ2-7; D: NA; V: TRBV15; size: NA
CDR3: CATSRDRGSGTEAFF; DNA: TGTGCCACCAGCAGAGATAGGGGATCTGGCACTGAAGCTTTCTTT; J: TRBJ1-1; D: NA; V: TRBV15; size: NA
CDR3: CASSVDSRGYEQYF; DNA: TGTGCCAGCAGCGTAGATTCCAGGGGGTACGAGCAGTACTTC; J: TRBJ2-7; D: TRBD1; V: TRBV9; size: NA
CDR3: CASSLSPGTGLSWETQYF; DNA: TGTGCTAGCAGCTTAAGTCCGGGGACAGGACTAAGTTGGGAGACCCAGTACTTC; J: TRBJ2-5; D: TRBD1; V: TRBV7-7; size: NA
CDR3: CASSFAGGQDTQYF; DNA: TGTGCCAGCAGCTTCGCCGGCGGACAAGATACGCAGTATTTT; J: TRBJ2-3; D: NA; V: TRBV7-6; size: NA
CDR3: CASSLGLSSTDTQYF; DNA: TGTGCCAGCAGCCTCGGGCTTTCGAGCACAGATACGCAGTATTTT; J: TRBJ2-3; D: NA; V: TRBV9; size: NA
CDR3: CASSDVAGGSHEQYF; DNA: TGTGCCAGCAGCGACGTTGCAGGGGGGTCCCACGAGCAGTACTTC; J: TRBJ2-7; D: NA; V: TRBV7-9; size: NA
CDR3: CASSENGGNTEAFF; DNA: TGTGCCAGCAGTGAAAACGGGGGGAACACTGAAGCTTTCTTT; J: TRBJ1-1; D: NA; V: TRBV2; size: NA
CDR3: CASSSGRDRNTGELFF; DNA: TGTGCCAGCAGTTCTGGCCGGGACAGAAACACCGGGGAGCTGTTTTTT; J: TRBJ2-2; D: TRBD1; V: TRBV28; size: NA
CDR3: CASSLSERNSYNEQFF; DNA: TGTGCCAGCAGCCTATCGGAGCGGAACTCCTACAATGAGCAGTTCTTC; J: TRBJ2-1; D: NA; V: TRBV4-2; size: NA
CDR3: CASSQTRGEKLFF; DNA: TGTGCCAGCAGTCAGACTAGGGGAGAAAAACTGTTTTTT; J: TRBJ1-4; D: NA; V: TRBV27; size: NA
CDR3: CASSRDQMNTEAFF; DNA: TGCGCCAGCAGCCGGGATCAGATGAACACTGAAGCTTTCTTT; J: TRBJ1-1; D: NA; V: TRBV5-1; size: NA
CDR3: CATAETVNTYEQYF; DNA: TGTGCCACCGCCGAGACAGTGAACACCTACGAGCAGTACTTC; J: TRBJ2-7; D: NA; V: TRBV15; size: NA
CDR3: CASSLDRGPGELFF; DNA: TGTGCCAGCAGTCTCGACAGGGGGCCCGGGGAGCTGTTTTTT; J: TRBJ2-2; D: TRBD1; V: TRBV28; size: NA
CDR3: CASSLALDTVPGGNTGELFF; DNA: TGCGCCAGCAGCTTGGCCCTGGACACGGTCCCCGGGGGGAACACCGGGGAGCTGTTTTTT; J: TRBJ2-2; D: NA; V: TRBV5-1; size: NA
CDR3: CASSPEEGVSYEQYF; DNA: TGTGCCAGCAGCCCTGAGGAGGGGGTTTCCTACGAGCAGTACTTC; J: TRBJ2-7; D: NA; V: TRBV7-6; size: NA
CDR3: CASSVVAGTSRETQYF; DNA: TGTGCCAGCAGCGTAGTAGCTGGGACTAGCAGGGAGACCCAGTACTTC; J: TRBJ2-5; D: TRBD2; V: TRBV9; size: NA
CDR3: CASTYVNDKSTDTQYF; DNA: TGTGCCAGCACTTATGTTAACGACAAGAGCACAGATACGCAGTATTTT; J: TRBJ2-3; D: NA; V: TRBV2; size: NA
CDR3: CASSLQGAGNTIYF; DNA: TGTGCCAGCAGCTTGCAGGGGGCCGGAAACACCATATATTTT; J: TRBJ1-3; D: TRBD1; V: TRBV5-4; size: NA
CDR3: CASSLSGNGYEQYF; DNA: TGTGCCAGCAGTTTATCGGGCAATGGCTACGAGCAGTACTTC; J: TRBJ2-7; D: NA; V: TRBV27; size: NA
CDR3: CASSSSGGAGTEAFF; DNA: TGTGCCAGCAGCTCCTCAGGGGGCGCCGGCACTGAAGCTTTCTTT; J: TRBJ1-1; D: TRBD1; V: TRBV7-3; size: NA
CDR3: CASSPQGGTHEQYF; DNA: TGTGCCAGCAGCCCACAGGGCGGGACCCACGAGCAGTACTTC; J: TRBJ2-7; D: NA; V: TRBV7-9; size: once
CDR3: CASSVGAGLSYEQYF; DNA: TGTGCCAGCAGCGTAGGGGCAGGACTCTCCTACGAGCAGTACTTC; J: TRBJ2-7; D: NA; V: TRBV9; size: NA
CDR3: CASSEYRAYSNQPQHF; DNA: TGTGCCAGCAGTGAGTACCGGGCCTATAGCAATCAGCCCCAGCATTTT; J: TRBJ1-5; D: NA; V: TRBV2; size: NA
CDR3: CASSLGPSRADTQYF; DNA: TGTGCCAGCAGCTTAGGTCCTAGCAGGGCAGATACGCAGTATTTT; J: TRBJ2-3; D: NA; V: TRBV11-2; size: NA
CDR3: CASIEMNTGELFF; DNA: TGTGCCAGTATAGAAATGAACACCGGGGAGCTGTTTTTT; J: TRBJ2-2; D: NA; V: TRBV19; size: NA
CDR3: CASSPPLAGATDTQYF; DNA: TGTGCCAGCAGCCCCCCACTAGCGGGAGCCACAGATACGCAGTATTTT; J: TRBJ2-3; D: TRBD2; V: TRBV11-2; size: NA
CDR3: CAISGQGNTGELFF; DNA: TGTGCCATCAGTGGACAGGGGAACACCGGGGAGCTGTTTTTT; J: TRBJ2-2; D: TRBD1; V: TRBV10-3; size: NA
CDR3: CASSLAVWTSGYNEQFF; DNA: TGTGCCAGCAGCTTAGCAGTATGGACTAGCGGTTACAATGAGCAGTTCTTC; J: TRBJ2-1; D: TRBD2; V: TRBV7-8; size: NA
CDR3: CASSGTSGGARDEQYF; DNA: TGTGCCAGCAGCGGGACTAGCGGGGGGGCTAGAGACGAGCAGTACTTC; J: TRBJ2-7; D: TRBD2; V: TRBV5-5; size: NA
CDR3: CASSQAYLGQSSYEQYF; DNA: TGTGCCAGCAGCCAAGCTTATCTGGGACAGAGCTCCTACGAGCAGTACTTC; J: TRBJ2-7; D: TRBD1; V: TRBV14; size: NA
CDR3: CASGGMDTQYF; DNA: TGTGCCAGCGGGGGGATGGATACGCAGTATTTT; J: TRBJ2-3; D: NA; V: TRBV7-6; size: NA